The source of this TCR beta chain is a study of regulatory T cells in long-lasting Graves disease. The germline V gene encodes CDR1 MGHDK and CDR2 SYGVNS. V lost 4 bases and J lost 4, with 11 bases in between. The CDR3 is made up of 13 amino acids. There are many counts of this clonotype. To make TCR beta libraries, researchers used iRepertoire HTBI primers and Arm-PCR of CDR3 regions. MiXCR, run by TCRdb on the multiplex PCR reads, gives a single entry per CDR3 protein. Of about 540,000 distinct CDR3 sequences in the sample, 13% were seen once. This sample's time point: newly diagnosed GD, antithyroid drugs for less than 3 months. PBMC RNA served as the TCR library source. These sequences were also reported in another study, on T cells in Graves' hyperthyroidism and ophthalmopathy. That paper adds: Uncontrolled infection, other autoimmune disease, pregnancy or lactation excluded patients. Ophthalmopathy cases were set apart from stable hyperthyroidism by a 13 V-J model.

This receptor was obtained from a man aged 30 to 39 with Graves disease. The V and J genes are TRBV25-1 and TRBJ2-7; tentative D call: TRBD1 (6 bases). The sample was peripheral blood mononuclear cells (PBMCs), taken at new diagnosis, from a patient treated with antithyroid drugs. The CDR3 spells CASSGRRGYEQYF. In DNA form, the CDR3 reads TGTGCCAGCAGTGGACGTAGGGGGTACGAGCAGTACTTC.